The 29 T cell receptor beta chains below all came from one sample that was sequenced in a study of T cell repertoires in cytomegalovirus infection. TCRdb independently ran MiXCR on the reads; one entry per CDR3 protein. Here the sample spans approximately 630,000 distinct CDR3 sequences, approximately 24% being singletons. Sequencing used CD8+ T cells from PBMCs. The origin of the receptors is a human donor in good health (CMV status not recorded). Some clones in this sample may be carry-over from other donors' samples.

This clonotype was seen ten or more times. The chain recombines TRBV7-9 with TRBJ1-1; the D is unclear. With 1 base removed from V and 4 bases from J, the gap between germline ends came to 7 bases. Germline V gene lookup returns CDR1 SEHNR and CDR2 FQNEAQ (reference sequence). The CDR3 loop spans 13 amino acids. The CDR3 DNA follows: TGTGCCAGCAGCTTAGACAGTTCCACTGAAGCTTTCTTT. Encoded protein: CASSLDSSTEAFF.

This clonotype has only a few counts. J is TRBJ2-3 and V is TRBV5-5; a weak D match, TRBD2 (6 bases). Trimming removed 4 bases at V and 4 bases at J, with 16 bases between. There are 15 residues in the CDR3. CDR1 is SGHKS, CDR2 YYEKEE, per germline (reference sequence). As DNA, the CDR3 is TGTGCCAGCAGCCTGGAACTAGCTTTTCCAGATACGCAGTATTTT. This gives the protein CASSLELAFPDTQYF.

This clonotype was seen a handful of times. V usage is TRBV7-2 and J usage is TRBJ1-1, with TRBD1 matching over 7 bases. J was trimmed by 1 base and V by 3 bases; bases with no gene match: 5. The CDR3 is 15 residues long. Germline-derived CDR1 and CDR2 are SGHTA and FQGNSA. This CDR3 is CASSFATGRNTEAFF. CDR3 coding DNA: TGTGCCAGCAGCTTCGCGACAGGGCGGAACACTGAAGCTTTCTTT.

This clonotype was detected ten times or more. The genes are TRBV7-2 and TRBJ1-1; D gene unclear. Trimming removed 3 bases from V and 0 bases from J, with 8 bases in between. Germline values: CDR1 SGHTA, CDR2 FQGNSA. The CDR3 is made up of 14 amino acids. CDR3 in amino acids: CASSFPTMNTEAFF. In DNA form, the CDR3 reads TGTGCCAGCAGCTTCCCAACTATGAACACTGAAGCTTTCTTT. Using reference TRBV7-2 and TRBJ1-1 for the parts outside the CDR3, the full variable domain is GAGVSQSPSNKVTEKGKDVELRCDPISGHTALYWYRQSLGQGLEFLIYFQGNSAPDKSGLPSDRFSAERTGGSVSTLTIQRTQQEDSAVYLCASSFPTMNTEAFFGQGTRLTVV.

This clonotype was recorded a few times. This chain joins TRBV29-1 and TRBJ2-3, with 8 bases matching TRBD2. V lost 7 bases to trimming and J lost 1 base; unmatched junction nucleotides: 7. Germline assignment: CDR1 SQVTM and CDR2 ANQGSEA. The length of the CDR3 is 14 residues. The CDR3 is CSAFSGDRTDTQYF. In DNA, the CDR3 is TGCAGCGCCTTTAGCGGGGACCGCACAGATACGCAGTATTTT.

The table lists this clonotype with a count of one. This could be a read error, since a much larger clone is one nucleotide away. V is TRBV7-2 and J is TRBJ2-5; possibly TRBD1 for D (5 bases). The V gene lost 0 bases and the J gene lost 9 bases, with 5 bases spanning the gap. The CDR3 loop spans 11 amino acids. Germline V gene data show CDR1 as SGHTA and CDR2 as FQGNSA. CDR3 amino acids: CTSSLAQAQYF. The CDR3 nucleotides read TGTACCAGCAGCTTAGCACAGGCCCAGTACTTC.

This clonotype was counted a few times. CDR3 sequence reads: CASSISIAGSSYNEQFF. CDR3 nucleotides: TGTGCCAGCAGCATTTCCATAGCGGGGAGCTCCTACAATGAGCAGTTCTTC. V and J are TRBV11-1 and TRBJ2-1; 8 nucleotides match TRBD2. The CDR3 length is 17 residues. Per germline, CDR1 SGHAT and CDR2 FQDESV (reference sequence). Unmatched junction bases numbered 9, after V lost 5 bases and J lost 0 bases.

This clonotype was counted only a few times. This chain connects TRBV3-1 to TRBJ2-3; a weak D match, TRBD1 (5 bases). CDR1 and CDR2 from the germline V gene are LGHDT and YNNKEL (reference sequence). The CDR3 contains 13 residues. The ends were cut back, 6 bases at V and 2 bases at J, with 9 bases in the middle. In DNA, the CDR3 is TGTGCCAGCAGTCCGGACACCACAGATACGCAGTATTTT. Residues: CASSPDTTDTQYF.

This clonotype showed up many times. The J gene is TRBJ2-2, the V gene TRBV10-2; D is perhaps TRBD1 (5 bases). V dropped 7 bases and J dropped 6 bases, with 21 bases sitting between them. Looked up from germline, CDR1 is WSHSY and CDR2 is SAAADI. This CDR3 has 16 residues. The CDR3 spells CASTPRVANKAGELFF. The CDR3 nucleotides read TGCGCCAGCACCCCCAGGGTCGCTAATAAGGCCGGGGAGCTGTTTTTT.

CDR3 in amino acids: CASSQGTGAPYGYTF. The CDR3 nucleotides are TGTGCCAGCAGTCAGGGGACAGGGGCGCCCTATGGCTACACCTTC. The genes are TRBV27 and TRBJ1-2; TRBD1 agrees at 10 bases. After removal of 5 bases from V and 4 bases from J, the junction contained 7 bases not matched to a gene. Germline V CDR1 and CDR2: MNHEY, SMNVEV (reference sequence). This CDR3 is 15 amino acids long.

This clonotype was recorded a few times. V gene TRBV20-1 combines with J gene TRBJ1-5, with D unresolved. The CDR3 has 14 residues. V was trimmed by 6 bases and J by 2 bases, leaving 14 bases between them. Germline V gene lookup returns CDR1 DFQATT and CDR2 SNEGSKA (reference sequence). The CDR3: CSAPVDGGNQPQHF. The CDR3 DNA follows: TGCAGTGCCCCCGTAGACGGAGGCAATCAGCCCCAGCATTTT.

The gene calls are TRBV28 and TRBJ1-5; 7 positions agree with TRBD1. Germline CDR1 reads MDHEN; CDR2 reads SYDVKM. The CDR3 loop spans 15 amino acids. After removal of 6 bases from V and 7 bases from J, the junction contained 12 bases not matched to a gene. The CDR3 sequence: CASRPPAGGGQPQHF. The CDR3 DNA follows: TGTGCCAGCAGACCTCCCGCAGGGGGTGGACAGCCCCAGCATTTT.

The CDR3 DNA follows: TGTGCCAGCACCGATATAGCGGGGGTGAACACCGGGGAGCTGTTTTTT. Encoded protein: CASTDIAGVNTGELFF. The rearrangement uses TRBV28 and TRBJ2-2; 9 bases line up with TRBD2. This CDR3 is built from 16 residues. J lost 1 base, V lost 7 bases, and 7 bases had no gene match. Germline V gene lookup returns CDR1 MDHEN and CDR2 SYDVKM.

This clonotype was counted a few times. The chain has TRBV28 and TRBJ2-2; 9 positions agree with TRBD2. Germline CDR1 MDHEN, CDR2 SYDVKM. The CDR3 loop spans 17 amino acids. The J segment lost 2 bases and the V segment lost 5 bases, leaving 9 bases of the junction unmatched. In DNA form, the CDR3 reads TGTGCCAGCAGTACCTTCCCGGGACTAGCTAACACCGGGGAGCTGTTTTTT. Protein sequence: CASSTFPGLANTGELFF.

In regard to this clonotype: It may be a read error: a sequence one base away is much more abundant. This chain links TRBV7-6 with TRBJ2-3; 7 bases are a match to TRBD1. Per germline, CDR1 SGHVS and CDR2 FNYEAQ. The CDR3 runs to 17 residues. As DNA, the CDR3 is TGTGTCAGCAGCTCAGAGGCCTCGGGACAGCGGTCAGATACGCAGTATTTT. Encoded protein: CVSSSEASGQRSDTQYF.

The table lists this clonotype with a few counts. The CDR3 reads CATSDPSREGANGDTQYF. The CDR3, as DNA: TGTGCCACCAGTGACCCCTCGAGGGAGGGGGCAAATGGCGATACGCAGTATTTT. The chain combines TRBV24-1 with TRBJ2-3; the D gene could be TRBD1 or TRBD2 (7 bases each). The CDR3 has 18 residues. Germline V CDR1 and CDR2: KGHDR, SFDVKD. Trimming stripped 4 bases from V and 6 bases from J, with 25 bases between.

This clonotype was seen only once. This may be a read error: a much more frequent sequence differs by one nucleotide. The rearrangement uses TRBV12-3 or TRBV12-4 and TRBJ1-2; D is possibly TRBD1 (5 bases). Trimming took off 0 bases at V and 1 base at J, with 9 bases between the two ends. This CDR3 is 15 amino acids long. CDR3 loop: CASSLAGDLNYGYTF. In nucleotides, the CDR3 is TGTGCCAGCAGTTTAGCAGGGGACCTTAACTATGGCTACACCTTC.

To note about this clonotype: One end of the junction fails to match germline, which may point to a read error. V is TRBV7-8 and J is TRBJ2-5; 11 bases align to TRBD2. The V gene's germline CDR1 is SGHVS and CDR2 FQNEAQ. The CDR3 consists of 16 residues. The CDR3 coding sequence is TGTGTCAGCAGCTTAGTGACTAGCGGGGACCAAGAAACCCAGTACTTC. Amino acid sequence: CVSSLVTSGDQETQYF.

This clonotype was seen ten or more times. V usage is TRBV7-2 and J usage is TRBJ2-7; TRBD2 is a possible D gene (6 bases). Between the trimmed V and J ends, which lost 7 bases and 2 bases, there was a span of 15 bases. The CDR3 totals 14 residues. Germline V CDR1 and CDR2: SGHTA, FQGNSA. The CDR3 DNA sequence: TGTGCCAGCACCTCCCGGGAGTTGCCCTACGAGCAGTACTTC. It specifies CASTSRELPYEQYF.

This clonotype has just a few counts. The V call is TRBV28, the J call TRBJ1-6, with TRBD1 matching 8 bases. The CDR3 extends over 17 amino acids. J lost 1 base, V lost 5 bases, and 7 bases had no gene match. From germline, CDR1 is MDHEN and CDR2 SYDVKM. This CDR3 is CASSAGTGISYNSPLHF. The CDR3 region has the DNA TGTGCCAGCAGTGCCGGGACAGGAATATCCTATAATTCACCCCTCCACTTT.

In this sample, this clonotype turned up a few times. The chain couples TRBV5-1 to TRBJ2-3; D tentatively fits TRBD1 or TRBD2 (7 bases each). CDR3 length: 15 residues. CDR1 and CDR2 from the germline V gene are SGHRS and YFSETQ. Trimming pared 8 bases from V and 5 bases from J, leaving 21 bases between. CDR3 coding DNA: TGCGCCAGTCGTCAGGGGGGGGCAGACCGAGATACGCAGTATTTT. Its protein is CASRQGGADRDTQYF.

The V and J genes are TRBV4-3 and TRBJ1-2, with TRBD1 as a possible D gene (6 bases). Germline CDR1 is LGHNA and CDR2 is YSLEER. Trimming stripped 3 bases from V and 4 bases from J, with 6 bases between. The CDR3 is made up of 12 amino acids. CDR3 amino acids: CASSQTGYGYTF. CDR3 sequence (DNA): TGCGCCAGCAGCCAGACAGGCTATGGCTACACCTTC.

There are many counts of this clonotype. The chain is built from TRBV6-1 and TRBJ2-5; a weak D match, TRBD1 (6 bases). V was pared by 8 bases and J by 0 bases, with 10 bases between. Germline V gene data show CDR1 as MNHNS and CDR2 as SASEGT. This CDR3 region has 13 residues. The CDR3 here is CASWGTHQETQYF. The CDR3 DNA is TGTGCCAGCTGGGGGACACACCAAGAGACCCAGTACTTC.

The V and J genes are TRBV6-5 and TRBJ2-2; the match to TRBD2 covers 8 bases. Germline V CDR1 and CDR2: MNHEY, SVGAGI. The V segment lost 2 bases and the J segment 6 bases; nucleotides outside the gene matches: 5. This CDR3 comprises 15 residues. The CDR3 reads CASSYDVGGAGELFF. In DNA, the CDR3 is TGTGCCAGCAGTTACGATGTCGGGGGGGCCGGGGAGCTGTTTTTT.

The chain employs TRBV20-1 and TRBJ2-3, with TRBD2 matching over 7 bases. The CDR3 has 15 residues. Germline lookup yields CDR1 DFQATT and CDR2 SNEGSKA (reference sequence). Trimming removed 3 bases from V and 5 bases from J; junction bases left unmatched: 11. DNA for the CDR3: TGCAGTGCTAGTTGGGGGGGATCAGACATAGATACGCAGTATTTT. This translates into CSASWGGSDIDTQYF.

In this sample, this clonotype turned up a few times. The V call is TRBV19, the J call TRBJ1-1; D is unclear. Germline V gene sequence: CDR1 LNHDA, CDR2 SQIVND (reference sequence). CDR3 size: 12 residues. As DNA, the CDR3 is TGTGCGTCCTGGGGTACAACGACTGAAGCTTTCTTT. Translated, it gives CASWGTTTEAFF.

CDR3 loop: CATSRDFLAGGEDTQYF. The CDR3 bases are TGTGCCACCAGCAGAGATTTTTTGGCAGGGGGAGAAGATACGCAGTATTTT. The rearrangement uses TRBV15 and TRBJ2-3, with 7 nucleotides matching TRBD1. This CDR3 is 17 amino acids long. Germline assignment: CDR1 LNHNV and CDR2 YYDKDF (reference sequence). The J segment lost 5 bases and the V segment lost 0 bases, leaving 11 bases of the junction unmatched.

This clonotype has ten or more counts. The rearrangement uses TRBV7-8 and TRBJ2-5, with a weak D call TRBD2 (7 bases). Trimming cost V 1 base and J 5 bases, with 11 bases left between them. This CDR3 has 14 amino acids. Germline V gene data show CDR1 as SGHVS and CDR2 as FQNEAQ. The CDR3 here is CASSLDGGQETQYF. The CDR3 nucleotides are TGTGCCAGCAGCTTAGACGGGGGGCAGGAGACCCAGTACTTC.

This chain uses TRBV20-1 with TRBJ1-1; D perhaps matches TRBD1 (5 bases). Germline CDR1 and CDR2: DFQATT and SNEGSKA (reference sequence). The CDR3 loop spans 14 amino acids. Trimming stripped 0 bases from V and 3 bases from J, with 11 bases between. The CDR3 spells CSAREVRGYTEAFF. The CDR3 DNA is TGCAGTGCTAGAGAAGTGCGGGGGTACACTGAAGCTTTCTTT.